Following are 17 T cell receptor beta chains from one sample sequenced in a study of cytomegalovirus exposure and HLA in healthy donors. The data were produced by immunoSEQ multiplex PCR, yet TCRdb's version contains in-frame clones alone and is incomplete. The table lists roughly 200,000 clones, about 89% of them singletons. The material sequenced was PBMCs. All receptors derive from a man aged 25 to 40 in good health and CMV-seropositive.

The chain has TRBV28 and TRBJ1-2; D is possibly TRBD1 (5 bases). This CDR3 comprises 12 residues. Germline V lookup: CDR1 MDHEN, CDR2 SYDVKM. Trimming took off 2 bases at V and 5 bases at J, with 6 bases between the two ends. The CDR3 DNA sequence: TGTGCCAGCAGTTTAGCAGGGTATGGCTACACCTTC. Its translation is CASSLAGYGYTF.

This sequence joins TRBV6-5 and TRBJ2-7, with TRBD1 matching over 7 bases. Germline assignment: CDR1 MNHEY and CDR2 SVGAGI. The CDR3 runs to 15 residues. J lost 4 bases, V lost 7 bases, and 13 bases had no gene match. The DNA for the CDR3 is TGTGCCAGCACCCAGACGATACAGGGGTCGTACGAGCAGTACTTC. It is translated as CASTQTIQGSYEQYF.

V is TRBV19 and J is TRBJ2-7, with D uncertain. The CDR3 consists of 13 residues. Trimming cost V 3 bases and J 2 bases, with 8 bases left between them. CDR1 and CDR2 from the germline V gene are LNHDA and SQIVND (reference sequence). Written as DNA, the CDR3 is TGTGCCAGTAGTATGGATGGCACCTACGAGCAGTACTTC. Protein product: CASSMDGTYEQYF.

The rearrangement uses TRBV5-6 and TRBJ1-2, with D hard to call. V was cut by 0 bases and J by 8 bases, with 20 bases left in between. The CDR3 has 16 residues. Germline-derived CDR1 and CDR2 are SGHDT and YYEEEE. CDR3 sequence (DNA): TGTGCCAGCAGCTTGGTCGGTGCAGATGTCCCAGGCGGCTACACCTTC. This translates into CASSLVGADVPGGYTF.

CDR3 residues: CASSSPSGDYNEQFF. The CDR3 DNA is TGTGCCAGCAGTTCGCCCAGCGGCGACTACAATGAGCAGTTCTTC. The chain couples TRBV6-5 to TRBJ2-1; maybe TRBD2 (5 bases). The CDR3 consists of 15 residues. Between the trimmed V and J ends, which lost 4 bases and 3 bases, there was a span of 13 bases. CDR1 MNHEY and CDR2 SVGAGI come from the germline V gene.

The chain is built from TRBV5-1 and TRBJ2-3, with 13 bases identical to TRBD2. This CDR3 comprises 18 residues. Looked up from germline, CDR1 is SGHRS and CDR2 is YFSETQ. The V gene end was trimmed by 4 bases and the J gene end by 1 base; junction bases not matched to a gene: 9. CDR3 DNA: TGCGCCAGCAGCCCCCGACAGGGGACTAGCGGGGGCACAGATACGCAGTATTTT. Protein: CASSPRQGTSGGTDTQYF. Full variable domain (missing parts from reference TRBV5-1 and TRBJ2-3): KAGVTQTPRYLIKTRGQQVTLSCSPISGHRSVSWYQQTPGQGLQFLFEYFSETQRNKGNFPGRFSGRQFSNSRSEMNVSTLELGDSALYLCASSPRQGTSGGTDTQYFGPGTRLTVL.

The J gene is TRBJ2-3, the V gene TRBV19; D is unclear. The CDR3 is made up of 11 amino acids. Trimming removed 5 bases at V and 3 bases at J, with 3 bases between. Per the germline V gene, CDR1 is LNHDA and CDR2 is SQIVND (reference sequence). As DNA, the CDR3 is TGTGCCAGTAGTTGGACAGATACGCAGTATTTT. Translated, it gives CASSWTDTQYF.

The rearrangement joins TRBV4-3 to TRBJ1-4; tentative D call: TRBD1 (6 bases). Trimming stripped 0 bases from V and 7 bases from J, with 21 bases between. Germline V gene lookup returns CDR1 LGHNA and CDR2 YSLEER. The CDR3 runs 18 residues. CDR3 in DNA: TGCGCCAGCAGCCAAGATCTTCAGGGGTACACCGCACTTGAAAAACTGTTTTTT. Encoded protein: CASSQDLQGYTALEKLFF.

The chain joins TRBV6-5 to TRBJ1-2; TRBD1 matches 8 bases. V trimming: 2 bases; J trimming: 4 bases; junction bases outside the gene matches: 9. CDR3 length equals 16 residues. Germline CDR1 and CDR2: MNHEY and SVGAGI. CDR3 sequence reads: CASSYVGQELLYGYTF. The CDR3 coding sequence is TGTGCCAGCAGTTACGTGGGACAGGAGTTACTCTATGGCTACACCTTC.

V gene TRBV2 combines with J gene TRBJ1-1; no clear D gene. CDR3 size: 13 residues. From germline, CDR1 is SNHLY and CDR2 FYNNEI. V lost 6 bases to trimming and J lost 4 bases, with 12 bases between them. CDR3 residues: CASSRSTSTEAFF. The CDR3 region has the DNA TGTGCCAGCAGCAGGAGTACTTCCACTGAAGCTTTCTTT.

V usage is TRBV2 and J usage is TRBJ2-2, with D maybe TRBD2 (5 bases). The CDR3 has 16 residues. Trimming removed 3 bases at V and 2 bases at J, with 13 bases between. Germline V lookup: CDR1 SNHLY, CDR2 FYNNEI. The CDR3 nucleotides are TGTGCCAGCAGTGATCCGGACTCCCTTAACACCGGGGAGCTGTTTTTT. It specifies CASSDPDSLNTGELFF.

The chain uses TRBV5-8 and TRBJ1-4, with TRBD1 matching 7 bases. Trimming removed 2 bases from V and 6 bases from J; junction bases left unmatched: 7. The CDR3 has 15 amino acids. Germline values: CDR1 SGHTS, CDR2 YDEGEE. This chain's CDR3 is CASSFGSTGDEKLFF. Written as DNA, the CDR3 is TGTGCCAGCAGCTTCGGTTCCACAGGGGATGAAAAACTGTTTTTT.

The chain employs TRBV7-9 and TRBJ1-1; 9 nucleotides match TRBD1. This CDR3 is built from 15 residues. The V gene end was trimmed by 6 bases and the J gene end by 10 bases; junction bases not matched to a gene: 15. Germline loops: CDR1 SEHNR, CDR2 FQNEAQ (reference sequence). CDR3 nucleotide sequence: TGTGCCAGCAGTTCCGGGACAGGGCGACCCACGGGAGCTTTCTTT. Its protein product is CASSSGTGRPTGAFF.

The chain uses TRBV6-6 and TRBJ2-7, with D possibly TRBD1 on 5 matching bases. From germline, CDR1 is MNHNY and CDR2 SVGAGI (reference sequence). The V and J ends lost 4 bases and 5 bases respectively, with 6 bases between them. The CDR3 is 11 amino acids. DNA for the CDR3: TGTGCCAGCAGTTTAGGGGACGAGCAGTACTTC. Translating gives CASSLGDEQYF.

This clone was recorded only once. The chain recombines TRBV9 with TRBJ2-5, with unresolved D. The CDR3 sequence is 14 residues long. V dropped 0 bases and J dropped 2 bases, with 8 bases sitting between them. Germline loops: CDR1 SGDLS, CDR2 YYNGEE. CDR3 nucleotides: TGTGCCAGCAGCGTAGGATCAGCTCAAGAGACCCAGTACTTC. It translates to CASSVGSAQETQYF.

The chain couples TRBV18 to TRBJ2-3, with D perhaps given as TRBD1 or TRBD2 (5 bases each). V lost 1 base to trimming and J lost 9 bases, with 17 bases between them. The CDR3 is 15 amino acids. CDR1 and CDR2 from the germline V gene are KGHSH and LQKENI. CDR3 nucleotides: TGTGCCAGCTCACCACAGGGGACCGACGTAGGAACGCAGTATTTT. It codes for CASSPQGTDVGTQYF. The entire variable domain, with the rest obtained from reference TRBV18 and TRBJ2-3, is as follows: NAGVMQNPRHLVRRRGQEARLRCSPMKGHSHVYWYRQLPEEGLKFMVYLQKENIIDESGMPKERFSAEFPKEGPSILRIQQVVRGDSAAYFCASSPQGTDVGTQYFGPGTRLTVL.

As DNA, the CDR3 is TGTGCCAGCAGCTTAGCCCGGAGAGGGTTCCAGACCGAGAACACCGGGGAGCTGTTTTTT. Translated: CASSLARRGFQTENTGELFF. The chain has TRBV11-3 and TRBJ2-2; possibly TRBD2 for D (5 bases). V was clipped by 1 base and J by 1 base, with 22 bases between them. CDR1 and CDR2 (germline): SGHNT, YENEEA. The CDR3 spans 20 residues.